This T cell receptor (beta chain) is drawn from a study of OX40 agonist ivuxolimab in advanced cancers. Study context: Dose-escalation patients were diagnosed with hepatocellular carcinoma, melanoma, renal cell cancer or head and neck cancer. Cohort: roughly 79% men, mean age approximately 60, aged roughly 20 to 79. Three dose-escalation patients had partial responses: one with hepatocellular carcinoma and two with cutaneous melanoma. General study results and limits: The antigens recognized by the expanded peripheral T cells, that is their antigen specificity, were not determined.

As regards this clone: Its cognate antigen is unknown.

Clones were sequenced by immunoSEQ multiplex PCR, and TCRdb holds only the in-frame ones, with some missing. The sample records roughly 50,000 clones, roughly 90% being singletons. The germline V gene has CDR1 SGHKS and CDR2 YYEKEE (reference sequence). Between the trimmed V and J ends, which lost 9 bases and 4 bases, there was a span of 16 bases. The CDR3 extends over 13 amino acids. Material: CD4+ or CD8+ T cells sorted from blood, obtained in a trial of the OX40 agonist ivuxolimab. V and J are TRBV5-5 and TRBJ1-2, with D uncertain. The sequence derives from an adult with an advanced solid tumor such as melanoma, head and neck, liver or kidney cancer. The CDR3 bases are TGTGCCACCCAAGGACCAGGCCCCTATGGCTACACCTTC. Translated: CATQGPGPYGYTF.